This TCR beta chain was obtained from a study of T cell changes during pregnancy in multiple sclerosis. The germline V gene encodes CDR1 SEHNR and CDR2 FQNEAQ (reference sequence). CDR3 length: 16 amino acids. V gave up 3 bases and J gave up 3 bases; unmatched junction bases: 11. The assay was immunoSEQ multiplex PCR, and TCRdb's table has in-frame clones only and misses some. The sample contains about 34,000 clones, roughly nine tenths of which appear only once. This clone was found a few times. The chain combines TRBV7-9 with TRBJ2-7; 7 positions match TRBD1. The specimen comprised CD8+ T cells from peripheral blood mononuclear cells, sampled after pregnancy. The origin of this receptor is a female donor with multiple sclerosis, enrolled in a pregnancy study. This CDR3 is CASSFQGDAVGYEQYF. The CDR3 DNA reads as TGTGCCAGCAGCTTTCAGGGGGACGCAGTAGGCTACGAGCAGTACTTC. Complete variable domain (other parts from reference TRBV7-9 and TRBJ2-7): DTGVSQNPRHKITKRGQNVTFRCDPISEHNRLYWYRQTLGQGPEFLTYFQNEAQLEKSRLLSDRFSAERPKGSFSTLEIQRTEQGDSAMYLCASSFQGDAVGYEQYFGPGTRLTVT.